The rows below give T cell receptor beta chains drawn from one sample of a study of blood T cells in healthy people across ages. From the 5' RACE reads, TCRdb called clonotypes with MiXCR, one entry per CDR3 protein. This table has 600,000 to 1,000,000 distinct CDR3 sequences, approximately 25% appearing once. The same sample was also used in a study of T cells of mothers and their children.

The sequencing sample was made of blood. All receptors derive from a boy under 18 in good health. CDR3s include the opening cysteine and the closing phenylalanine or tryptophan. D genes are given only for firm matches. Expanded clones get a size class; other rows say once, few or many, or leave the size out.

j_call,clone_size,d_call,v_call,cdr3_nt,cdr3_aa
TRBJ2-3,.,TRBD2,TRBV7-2,TGTGCCAGCAGCTTAGTCGGAAGCGGGGGAGTAGATACGCAGTATTTT,CASSLVGSGGVDTQYF
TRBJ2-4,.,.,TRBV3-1,TGTGCCAGCAGCCGAGCCGCGGCGGGGAAAAACATTCAGTACTTC,CASSRAAAGKNIQYF
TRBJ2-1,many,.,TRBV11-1,TGTGCCAGCGAGGGCCCGGGGATAAATGAGCAGTTCTTC,CASEGPGINEQFF
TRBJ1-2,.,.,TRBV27,TGTGCCAGCAGTTTATCAGGGATCCATGGCTACACCTTC,CASSLSGIHGYTF
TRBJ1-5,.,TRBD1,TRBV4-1,TGCGCCAGCAGCCAAGGACAGGGGGCATGGCCCCAGCATTTT,CASSQGQGAWPQHF
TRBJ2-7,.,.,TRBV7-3,TGTGCCAGCAGCTTATTATCCGGCCTCTACGAGCAGTACTTC,CASSLLSGLYEQYF
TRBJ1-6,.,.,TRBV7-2,TGTGCCAGCAGCTTAGCGGGGGAATCACCCCTCCACTTT,CASSLAGESPLHF
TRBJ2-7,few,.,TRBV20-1,TGCAGTGCTAGAGATCTTGGGGCCCTATTGCACGAGCAGTACTTC,CSARDLGALLHEQYF
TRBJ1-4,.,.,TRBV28,TGTGCCACGCACCGCGGGGGCCTTAATGAAAAACTGTTTTTT,CATHRGGLNEKLFF
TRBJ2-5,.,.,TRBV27,TGTGCCAGCAGTTTAACTGCCGGGCGGCAAGAGACCCAGTACTTC,CASSLTAGRQETQYF